One sample yielded the 15 T cell receptor beta chains listed below, sequenced in a study of cytomegalovirus exposure and HLA in healthy donors. Libraries were prepared by immunoSEQ multiplex PCR; TCRdb keeps only in-frame clonotypes and omits some of them. Of around 300,000 clones listed, roughly 85% are singletons. Input material: PBMCs. The receptors shown here come from a woman between 18 and 30 years old in good health and CMV-seronegative.

This chain uses TRBV25-1 with TRBJ2-7; perhaps TRBD2 as D (6 bases). This CDR3 comprises 16 residues. CDR1 and CDR2 (germline): MGHDK, SYGVNS. Trimming stripped 3 bases from V and 0 bases from J, with 15 bases between. As DNA, the CDR3 is TGTGCCAGCAGTGATGGCGGGGCCCTTACCTCCTACGAGCAGTACTTC. This encodes CASSDGGALTSYEQYF.

This clone has only one observation. V gene TRBV11-2 combines with J gene TRBJ2-7; 9 positions match TRBD1. CDR1 SGHAT and CDR2 FQNNGV come from the germline V gene. This CDR3 is 12 amino acids long. The J segment lost 4 bases and the V segment lost 5 bases, leaving 0 bases of the junction unmatched. The DNA for the CDR3 is TGTGCCAGCAGCGGACAGGGGTACGAGCAGTACTTC. Translation: CASSGQGYEQYF.

The V call is TRBV7-3, the J call TRBJ2-7; weak D call: TRBD2 (5 bases). V was cut by 3 bases and J by 2 bases, with 11 bases left in between. This CDR3 comprises 14 residues. CDR1 is SGHTA, CDR2 FQGTGA, per germline. For the CDR3, the DNA is TGTGCCAGCAGCTTCGACGCGGGTCCCTACGAGCAGTACTTC. Translating it yields CASSFDAGPYEQYF.

The chain employs TRBV6-6 and TRBJ2-7, with TRBD2 as a possible D gene (6 bases). CDR1 MNHNY and CDR2 SVGAGI come from the germline V gene (reference sequence). The CDR3 has 12 residues. The ends were cut back, 6 bases at V and 7 bases at J, with 13 bases in the middle. The CDR3 protein is CASRETREEQYF. The CDR3 nucleotides are TGTGCCAGCAGGGAGACTCGGGAGGAGCAGTACTTC.

J is TRBJ2-3 and V is TRBV7-2, with 10 bases identical to TRBD1. CDR1 and CDR2 from the germline V gene are SGHTA and FQGNSA. Unmatched junction bases numbered 4, after V lost 2 bases and J lost 14 bases. This CDR3 has 12 amino acids. DNA of the CDR3: TGTGCCAGCAGCTTACAGGACAGGGGGAGGTATTTT. This encodes CASSLQDRGRYF.

This clone was detected only a few times. The chain couples TRBV11-2 to TRBJ2-7; no clear D. The CDR3 extends over 12 amino acids. Germline assignment: CDR1 SGHAT and CDR2 FQNNGV. Trimming removed 8 bases at V and 3 bases at J, with 11 bases between. The CDR3 sequence: CASGPSLYEQYF. CDR3 nucleotide sequence: TGTGCCAGCGGGCCGTCCCTCTACGAGCAGTACTTC.

This chain joins TRBV29-1 and TRBJ2-1; 10 nucleotides align to TRBD2. The CDR3 has 16 amino acids. Germline V gene sequence: CDR1 SQVTM, CDR2 ANQGSEA. The J segment lost 5 bases and the V segment lost 5 bases, leaving 12 bases of the junction unmatched. The CDR3 reads CSVCFLAGGTHNEQFF. The DNA for the CDR3 is TGCAGCGTTTGTTTTTTAGCGGGAGGTACACACAATGAGCAGTTCTTC.

V and J are TRBV5-1 and TRBJ2-3, with 8 nucleotides matching TRBD1. Germline CDR1 is SGHRS and CDR2 is YFSETQ. Germline trimming cut 0 bases from V and 6 bases from J; bases unmatched to any gene: 9. This CDR3 is built from 16 residues. CDR3 sequence: CASSLANTRGQDTQYF. CDR3 nucleotide sequence: TGCGCCAGCAGCTTGGCCAATACCAGGGGGCAGGATACGCAGTATTTT.

Notes on this clone: Other DNA sequences within the sample encode an identical CDR3. In DNA, the CDR3 is TGTGCCAGCAGCTTACAGGGGGCCAACACCGGGGAGCTGTTTTTT. Translated, it gives CASSLQGANTGELFF. The V and J genes are TRBV7-3 and TRBJ2-2, with 8 bases lining up with TRBD1. V lost 2 bases, J lost 2 bases, and 1 base stayed unmatched. CDR1 is SGHTA, CDR2 FQGTGA, per germline. The CDR3 sequence is 15 residues long.

This chain uses TRBV4-2 with TRBJ1-4, with D uncertain. This CDR3 region has 15 residues. The germline gives CDR1 LGHNA, CDR2 YNFKEQ. V lost 1 base and J lost 5, with 11 bases in between. The CDR3 coding sequence is TGTGCCAGCAGCCAAGTGGAGGGAGGGAATGAAAAACTGTTTTTT. This translates into CASSQVEGGNEKLFF.

Only a few counts were recorded for this clone. Distinct nucleotide sequences in the sample also encode this CDR3. The chain couples TRBV2 to TRBJ1-2; TRBD1 might be the D (5 bases). V lost 3 bases to trimming and J lost 3 bases, with 5 bases between them. CDR3 length: 12 amino acids. Germline loops: CDR1 SNHLY, CDR2 FYNNEI. The DNA for the CDR3 is TGTGCCAGCAGTGAGACAGACTATGGCTACACCTTC. This gives the protein CASSETDYGYTF.

The chain couples TRBV7-6 to TRBJ2-3; 7 bases are a match to TRBD2. The CDR3 has 16 residues. The V segment lost 1 base and the J segment 4 bases; nucleotides outside the gene matches: 8. Germline values: CDR1 SGHVS, CDR2 FNYEAQ. CDR3 DNA sequence: TGTGCCAGCAGCTTAGGGGGAGGGGCCTTGGCAGATACGCAGTATTTT. Translated: CASSLGGGALADTQYF.

This clone was counted only a few times. CDR3 loop: CASSPTDNEQYF. The CDR3 nucleotides read TGTGCCAGCAGTCCTACCGACAATGAGCAGTACTTC. This chain links TRBV7-9 with TRBJ2-7; D remains ambiguous. The germline V gene has CDR1 SEHNR and CDR2 FQNEAQ (reference sequence). With 6 bases removed from V and 7 bases from J, the gap between germline ends came to 13 bases. This CDR3 contains 12 residues.

The rearrangement joins TRBV7-6 to TRBJ1-6; D not resolved. Germline CDR1 SGHVS, CDR2 FNYEAQ. V lost 3 bases and J 7 bases, leaving 4 bases between the germline ends. The CDR3 has 12 amino acids. CDR3 amino acids: CASSLRNSPLHF. In nucleotides, the CDR3 is TGTGCCAGCAGCTTGAGGAATTCACCCCTCCACTTT.

This chain uses TRBV7-4 with TRBJ2-5; tentatively, D is TRBD2 (7 bases). The CDR3 is 14 amino acids. V was trimmed by 3 bases and J by 5 bases, leaving 13 bases between them. Germline assignment: CDR1 SGHVT and CDR2 SQSDAQ. CDR3 coding DNA: TGTGCCAGCAGCTTCGGGGGGCCGGAGGAGACCCAGTACTTC. Its translation is CASSFGGPEETQYF.